A single sample is the source of the 5 T cell receptor beta chains below, sequenced in a study of T cell responses to AZD1222 COVID-19 vaccine. The repertoire was sequenced with immunoSEQ multiplex PCR; TCRdb's copy has only in-frame clones and lacks some. The repertoire holds some 190,000 clones, with 80% to 90% as singletons. Material: peripheral blood, obtained on day 0 of AZD1222 vaccination. These receptors were collected from an adult in good health.

V gene TRBV5-7 combines with J gene TRBJ1-2; 8 bases match TRBD1. TRBV5-7 is placed among ORFs of uncertain function. With 0 bases clipped from V and 5 bases from J, the junction kept 9 bases outside the gene matches. This CDR3 comprises 16 residues. CDR3 nucleotides: TGTGCCAGCAGCTTGGAGGTCAGGGGGCGGGGGTATGGCTACACCTTC. As protein: CASSLEVRGRGYGYTF.

The count of this clone is one. CDR3 in amino acids: CASNLEDRRLSGYTF. The CDR3 bases are TGTGCCAGCAATCTAGAGGACAGGAGATTGAGTGGCTACACCTTC. The chain is built from TRBV28 and TRBJ1-2, with TRBD1 identical over 7 bases. Germline CDR1 MDHEN, CDR2 SYDVKM. The J segment lost 7 bases and the V segment lost 7 bases, leaving 15 bases of the junction unmatched. This CDR3 has 15 amino acids.

The J gene is TRBJ1-1, the V gene TRBV7-8; maybe TRBD1 (5 bases). The germline gives CDR1 SGHVS, CDR2 FQNEAQ. The V gene lost 5 bases and the J gene lost 8 bases, with 9 bases spanning the gap. The CDR3 consists of 11 residues. The CDR3 nucleotides are TGTGCCAGCAGCCACGGGACCGAAGCTTTCTTT. Its protein is CASSHGTEAFF.

The V and J genes are TRBV5-1 and TRBJ2-2, with a possible D match to TRBD1 (6 bases). The CDR3 consists of 15 residues. Germline lookup yields CDR1 SGHRS and CDR2 YFSETQ. V lost 3 bases and J lost 0, with 9 bases in between. The CDR3 here is CASSSTGPNTGELFF. CDR3 in DNA: TGCGCCAGCAGCTCGACAGGACCGAACACCGGGGAGCTGTTTTTT. The whole variable domain, remainder taken from reference TRBV5-1 and TRBJ2-2, is KAGVTQTPRYLIKTRGQQVTLSCSPISGHRSVSWYQQTPGQGLQFLFEYFSETQRNKGNFPGRFSGRQFSNSRSEMNVSTLELGDSALYLCASSSTGPNTGELFFGEGSRLTVL.

The V and J genes are TRBV2 and TRBJ1-5, with a tentative D call TRBD1 (6 bases). The CDR3 sequence is 14 residues long. Germline values: CDR1 SNHLY, CDR2 FYNNEI. V was trimmed by 5 bases and J by 5 bases, leaving 13 bases between them. The CDR3 DNA reads TGTGCCAGCAGTCAATGGACAGTGGATCAGCCCCAGCATTTT. Translated: CASSQWTVDQPQHF.